These T cell receptor beta chains were read from a single sample in a study of T cell responses to AZD1222 COVID-19 vaccine. This table comes from immunoSEQ multiplex PCR, and its TCRdb copy is limited to in-frame clones, with some not included. This sample yields approximately 100,000 clones, of which about 89% are seen a single time; about a sixth belongs to the top ten. This specimen consisted of peripheral blood, obtained on day 0 of AZD1222 vaccination. These receptor sequences come from an adult in good health. CDR3s include the opening cysteine and the closing phenylalanine or tryptophan. The D gene is left open where the match is weak. Part of the rows lack a size; the others show once, few, many or a class for expanded clones.

v_call	j_call	d_call	clone_size	cdr3_aa	cdr3_nt
TRBV4-1	TRBJ2-7	NA	NA	CASSQDLGSAGEQYF	TGCGCCAGCAGCCAAGATTTGGGGTCCGCTGGCGAGCAGTACTTC
TRBV25-1	TRBJ1-5	TRBD1	once	CASSEAGGGQPQHF	TGTGCCAGCAGTGAGGCAGGGGGCGGTCAGCCCCAGCATTTT
TRBV2	TRBJ1-2	NA	NA	CASTAKVEVRTYYGYTF	TGTGCCAGCACTGCGAAGGTTGAAGTCAGGACCTACTATGGCTACACCTTC
TRBV28	TRBJ1-5	TRBD1	NA	CASSFVDRGVNQPQHF	TGTGCCAGCAGTTTTGTCGACAGGGGGGTAAATCAGCCCCAGCATTTT
TRBV7-9	TRBJ2-7	TRBD2	NA	CASTGGVPYEQYF	TGTGCCAGCACCGGGGGGGTGCCCTACGAGCAGTACTTC
TRBV6-5	TRBJ1-2	NA	NA	CASSYSGPYGYTF	TGTGCCAGCAGTTACAGTGGACCCTATGGCTACACCTTC
TRBV5-1	TRBJ1-1	NA	NA	CASSFQGSNTEAFF	TGCGCCAGCAGCTTTCAGGGGTCGAACACTGAAGCTTTCTTT
TRBV29-1	TRBJ2-3	TRBD2	NA	CSVEGTSGSTDTQYF	TGCAGCGTTGAAGGGACTAGCGGGAGCACAGATACGCAGTATTTT
TRBV19	TRBJ2-2	TRBD2	few	CASRPTSGRSGELFF	TGTGCCAGTAGACCTACTAGCGGTCGTAGCGGGGAGCTGTTTTTT
TRBV19	TRBJ1-1	TRBD1	NA	CASINRGPVTEAFF	TGTGCCAGTATAAACAGGGGGCCGGTCACTGAAGCTTTCTTT
TRBV13	TRBJ1-6	NA	NA	CASSLGRGNSPLHF	TGTGCCAGCAGCTTAGGAAGGGGTAATTCACCCCTCCACTTT
TRBV19	TRBJ2-1	TRBD2	NA	CASREAPSGRYNEQFF	TGTGCCAGTAGGGAGGCCCCTAGCGGGAGATACAATGAGCAGTTCTTC
TRBV6-5	TRBJ1-5	NA	NA	CASSSGPRGNQPQHF	TGTGCCAGCAGCTCCGGGCCTCGGGGCAATCAGCCCCAGCATTTT
TRBV25-1	TRBJ2-4	TRBD1	NA	CASSGTGGKNIQYF	TGTGCCAGCAGCGGGACAGGGGGGAAAAACATTCAGTACTTC
TRBV20-1	TRBJ2-2	NA	NA	CSASARNTGELFF	TGCAGTGCTAGTGCCAGAAACACCGGGGAGCTGTTTTTT
TRBV24-1	TRBJ1-6	TRBD1	NA	CATTQLNRGHSPLHF	TGTGCCACCACGCAATTAAACAGGGGGCATTCACCCCTCCACTTT
TRBV6-5	TRBJ1-3	NA	NA	CASSYRQSSGNTIYF	TGTGCCAGCAGTTACAGGCAGTCATCTGGAAACACCATATATTTT
TRBV7-2	TRBJ2-4	TRBD2	NA	CASSGLAGGAKNIQYF	TGTGCCAGCAGCGGACTAGCTGGGGGGGCCAAAAACATTCAGTACTTC
TRBV9	TRBJ2-1	TRBD2	NA	CASSVTASRWVAGGQLYNEQFF	TGTGCCAGCAGCGTAACCGCTTCCCGTTGGGTAGCGGGGGGGCAACTCTACAATGAGCAGTTCTTC
TRBV3-1/TRBV3-2	TRBJ2-3	TRBD1	NA	CASSRTGYLTDTQYF	TGTGCCAGCAGCCGGACAGGCTATCTCACAGATACGCAGTATTTT
TRBV18	TRBJ2-2	TRBD1	NA	CASSPPAGGHGELFF	TGTGCCAGCTCACCACCGGCAGGGGGCCACGGGGAGCTGTTTTTT
TRBV11-3	TRBJ2-7	NA	NA	CASSLGQGRGSYEQYF	TGTGCCAGCAGCTTAGGGCAGGGCCGCGGCTCCTACGAGCAGTACTTC
TRBV5-4	TRBJ2-3	TRBD1	NA	CASSLGQGSTDTQYF	TGTGCCAGCAGCTTGGGACAGGGTAGCACAGATACGCAGTATTTT
TRBV18	TRBJ2-1	NA	NA	CASSLVEVPYNEQFF	TGTGCCAGCTCACTAGTTGAGGTTCCCTACAATGAGCAGTTCTTC
TRBV9	TRBJ2-4	TRBD2	NA	CASSGGTSGTWGIQYF	TGTGCCAGCAGCGGTGGGACTAGCGGGACGTGGGGCATTCAGTACTTC
TRBV18	TRBJ1-2	NA	NA	CASSPPSAGGQSYGYTF	TGTGCCAGCTCACCACCGAGTGCTGGGGGCCAAAGCTATGGCTACACCTTC
TRBV6-1	TRBJ1-5	NA	NA	CASSDWQPQHF	TGTGCCAGCAGTGATTGGCAGCCCCAGCATTTT
TRBV28	TRBJ1-5	TRBD1	NA	CASSPSGDRYNQPQHF	TGTGCCAGCAGCCCCTCCGGGGACAGATACAATCAGCCCCAGCATTTT
TRBV15	TRBJ1-1	NA	NA	CATSSIGPKDTEAFF	TGTGCCACCAGCAGCATCGGACCAAAGGACACTGAAGCTTTCTTT
TRBV3-1/TRBV3-2	TRBJ2-3	NA	NA	CASSRYTDTQYF	TGTGCCAGCAGCCGATATACAGATACGCAGTATTTT
TRBV6-4	TRBJ1-5	NA	NA	CASSRIHF	TGTGCCAGCAGTCGGATCCACTTT
TRBV7-9	TRBJ2-3	TRBD2	NA	CASSLSRTSGSSDTQYF	TGTGCCAGCAGCCTATCTAGGACTAGCGGGAGCTCGGATACGCAGTATTTT
TRBV9	TRBJ2-2	TRBD1	NA	CASTQTGTNTGELFF	TGTGCCAGCACCCAGACAGGGACGAACACCGGGGAGCTGTTTTTT
TRBV19	TRBJ2-2	NA	NA	CASSTLYRENTGELFF	TGTGCCAGTAGTACCCTCTATCGGGAAAACACCGGGGAGCTGTTTTTT
TRBV5-4	TRBJ1-1	NA	NA	CASSPPPFF	TGTGCCAGCAGCCCCCCTCCCTTCTTT
TRBV10-3	TRBJ2-3	TRBD1	once	CAINPGQGLDTQYF	TGTGCCATCAATCCCGGACAGGGGTTAGATACGCAGTATTTT
TRBV24-1	TRBJ2-5	NA	once	CATSDGGSASQETQYF	TGTGCCACCAGTGATGGGGGGTCGGCGTCCCAAGAGACCCAGTACTTC
TRBV10-3	TRBJ2-5	TRBD2	NA	CAISGSGGAFETQYF	TGTGCCATCAGTGGAAGCGGGGGGGCCTTTGAGACCCAGTACTTC
TRBV19	TRBJ2-2	TRBD2	NA	CASRGGSGRGNTGELFF	TGTGCCAGTCGAGGTGGTAGCGGGAGAGGGAACACCGGGGAGCTGTTTTTT
TRBV6-6	TRBJ1-2	NA	NA	CASRVAGDKGNGYTF	TGTGCCAGCAGGGTGGCCGGGGACAAAGGGAATGGCTACACCTTC
TRBV19	TRBJ1-1	NA	NA	CASSGRWNTEAFF	TGTGCCAGTAGTGGGAGGTGGAACACTGAAGCTTTCTTT
TRBV30	TRBJ2-4	TRBD2	NA	CAWSLLAGLAKNIQYF	TGTGCCTGGAGTCTACTAGCGGGCTTAGCCAAAAACATTCAGTACTTC
TRBV2	TRBJ1-4	NA	NA	CASSEARAPLFGGNEKLFF	TGTGCCAGCAGTGAAGCACGGGCTCCCTTGTTTGGTGGTAATGAAAAACTGTTTTTT
TRBV3-1/TRBV3-2	TRBJ2-2	TRBD1	NA	CASSPGQGAGGELFF	TGTGCCAGCAGCCCGGGACAGGGGGCTGGCGGGGAGCTGTTTTTT
TRBV10-1	TRBJ2-3	NA	NA	CASRGPIETDTQYF	TGCGCCAGCAGGGGCCCGATAGAAACAGATACGCAGTATTTT